This T cell receptor beta chain was sequenced during a study of OX40 agonist ivuxolimab in advanced cancers. Overall study results and limits: CD4+ and CD8+ blood T cells expanded clonally by week 6 at 0.1 to 3.0 mg/kg.

The assay was immunoSEQ multiplex PCR, and TCRdb's table has in-frame clones only and misses some. The sample has about 21,000 clones, around 80% seen once. This clone was detected once. Its specificity is not known. In germline, CDR1 is SGDLS, CDR2 YYNGEE. Trimming shortened V by 0 bases and J by 0 bases, and 10 bases separated the two germline ends. There are 15 residues in the CDR3. The chain uses TRBV9 and TRBJ2-7; weak D call: TRBD2 (5 bases). This TCR was recovered from an adult with an advanced solid tumor such as melanoma, head and neck, liver or kidney cancer. The sample consisted of CD4+ or CD8+ T cells sorted from blood, taken in a trial of the OX40 agonist ivuxolimab. The CDR3 bases are TGTGCCAGCAGCGTAGATCTGGGGAGCTCCTACGAGCAGTACTTC. It is translated as CASSVDLGSSYEQYF.